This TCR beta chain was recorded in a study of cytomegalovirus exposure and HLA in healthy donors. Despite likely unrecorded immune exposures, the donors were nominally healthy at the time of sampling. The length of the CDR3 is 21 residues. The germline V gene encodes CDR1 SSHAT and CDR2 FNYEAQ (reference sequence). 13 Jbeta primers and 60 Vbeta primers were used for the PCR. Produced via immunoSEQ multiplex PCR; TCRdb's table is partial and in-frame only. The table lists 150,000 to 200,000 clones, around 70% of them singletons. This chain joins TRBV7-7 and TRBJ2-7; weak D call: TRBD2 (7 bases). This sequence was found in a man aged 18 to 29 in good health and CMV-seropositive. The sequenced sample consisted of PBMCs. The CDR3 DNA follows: TGTGCTAGCAGCTTAGACCATAGCCCCCTTTCTTGGGGGGGCGCGAACTACGAGCAGTACGTC. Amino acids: CASSLDHSPLSWGGANYEQYV.